This TCR beta chain is drawn from a study of shared clonotypes between healthy human individuals. Overall study findings and caveats: Researchers sampled only blood; tissue repertoires likely differ.

J was trimmed by 3 bases and V by 4 bases; bases with no gene match: 3. Per the germline V gene, CDR1 is SGHRS and CDR2 is YFSETQ. CDR3 length: 14 residues. Turning to this clone: The antigen is not known.

Naive CD4+ cells were CD45RA-selected; the remaining cells were memory. The deep-level immunoSEQ assay was used. Using immunoSEQ multiplex PCR, the repertoire was profiled, and TCRdb retains in-frame clones only, with some absent. The top ten hold 1.2% to 1.5% of the sample, which has under 1,100,000 clones, under 80% seen once. This TCR was recovered from a man aged 18 to 30 in good health. The V and J genes are TRBV5-1 and TRBJ2-1; 8 bases are shared with TRBD1. The sample consisted of memory CD4+ T cells sorted from blood. Documented subset: CD45RA-negative fraction. Written as DNA, the CDR3 is TGCGCCAGCAGCCTCGACAGGGGCTACAATGAGCAGTTCTTC. Protein: CASSLDRGYNEQFF. Combining the CDR3 with reference TRBV5-1 and TRBJ2-1 gives the whole variable domain KAGVTQTPRYLIKTRGQQVTLSCSPISGHRSVSWYQQTPGQGLQFLFEYFSETQRNKGNFPGRFSGRQFSNSRSEMNVSTLELGDSALYLCASSLDRGYNEQFFGPGTRLTVL.